Shown below are 9 T cell receptor beta chains from a single sample sequenced in a study of T-cell memory formation after mild COVID-19. TCRdb passed the 5' RACE reads through MiXCR, listing each CDR3 protein once. The data contain around 340,000 distinct CDR3 sequences, under 15% of them seen just once; the ten biggest clones take up 20% to 25%. Sequencing input: PBMCs or a T cell subset sorted from them (not recorded which). The receptors originated from a man between 18 and 29 years old who had mild COVID-19 (a few samples of this study predate the infection). Cell type and time point are not known.

J is TRBJ2-3 and V is TRBV2, with a tentative D call TRBD2 (6 bases). The CDR3 length is 15 residues. Per germline, CDR1 SNHLY and CDR2 FYNNEI. Trimming removed 7 bases from V and 2 bases from J, with 16 bases in between. The CDR3 DNA follows: TGTGCCAGCACACGAACCGCGGGGTACACAGATACGCAGTATTTT. It encodes CASTRTAGYTDTQYF.

The gene calls are TRBV6-4 and TRBJ1-5; 7 bases line up with TRBD1. J gave up 2 bases and V 2 bases, and 9 bases lay outside the gene matches. The germline V gene encodes CDR1 MRHNA and CDR2 SNTAGT. CDR3 length: 17 amino acids. The CDR3 is CASSDIFQGGGNQPQHF. The CDR3, as DNA: TGTGCCAGCAGTGACATCTTCCAGGGGGGGGGCAATCAGCCCCAGCATTTT.

The CDR3: CASSPRTLGPVSYTF. CDR3 coding DNA: TGTGCCAGCAGCCCCCGGACCTTAGGGCCCGTAAGCTACACCTTC. The gene calls are TRBV5-8 and TRBJ1-2; D is uncertain. CDR3 size: 15 residues. Trimming took off 4 bases at V and 9 bases at J, with 22 bases between the two ends. Germline CDR1 is SGHTS and CDR2 is YDEGEE.

The J gene is TRBJ2-5, the V gene TRBV10-3; 9 positions agree with TRBD2. Germline CDR1 is ENHRY and CDR2 is SYGVKD. The CDR3 is made up of 15 amino acids. The J segment lost 0 bases and the V segment lost 2 bases, leaving 1 base of the junction unmatched. CDR3 sequence reads: CAISETSGYQETQYF. The CDR3 nucleotides are TGTGCCATCAGTGAGACTAGCGGGTACCAAGAGACCCAGTACTTC.

To note about this clonotype: The conserved phenylalanine or tryptophan is not found at the CDR3 terminus, so this likely reflects a read error. The rearrangement joins TRBV29-1 to TRBJ2-7, with D uncertain. Trimming removed 4 bases at V and 4 bases at J, with 5 bases between. The CDR3 runs 10 residues. Germline loops: CDR1 SQVTM, CDR2 ANQGSEA. The chain's CDR3 is CSVGQYEQYL. The CDR3 nucleotides read TGCAGCGTTGGACAATACGAGCAGTACCTC.

The chain has TRBV20-1 and TRBJ2-7; a weak D match, TRBD2 (5 bases). V was trimmed by 3 bases and J by 2 bases, leaving 8 bases between them. The length of the CDR3 is 12 residues. Germline CDR1 DFQATT, CDR2 SNEGSKA (reference sequence). In nucleotides, the CDR3 is TGCAGTGCTAGCAGCGGCCCCTACGAGCAGTACGTC. Translating it yields CSASSGPYEQYV.

This clonotype was detected only a few times. This sequence joins TRBV4-3 and TRBJ2-2; D is possibly TRBD2 (5 bases). Germline loops: CDR1 LGHNA, CDR2 YSLEER. V lost 0 bases, J lost 3 bases, and 8 bases lay in between. CDR3 length: 15 residues. CDR3 in DNA: TGCGCCAGCAGCCAAGAGAAGCGGTACACCGGGGAGCTGTTTTTT. This gives the protein CASSQEKRYTGELFF.

J is TRBJ1-5 and V is TRBV18; unclear D gene. The CDR3 loop spans 14 amino acids. Germline-derived CDR1 and CDR2 are KGHSH and LQKENI. Trimming pared 3 bases from V and 3 bases from J, leaving 9 bases between. In DNA form, the CDR3 reads TGTGCCAGCTCACCCGGACGGTACAATCAGCCCCAGCATTTT. Its protein product is CASSPGRYNQPQHF.

V gene TRBV20-1 combines with J gene TRBJ2-4; D might be TRBD1 (6 bases). Between the trimmed V and J ends, which lost 6 bases and 9 bases, there was a span of 18 bases. This CDR3 region has 13 residues. Germline assignment: CDR1 DFQATT and CDR2 SNEGSKA (reference sequence). The CDR3 DNA reads TGCAGTGCCCGGGGAACAGGGTCGGTCATTCAGTACTTC. It yields the protein CSARGTGSVIQYF.